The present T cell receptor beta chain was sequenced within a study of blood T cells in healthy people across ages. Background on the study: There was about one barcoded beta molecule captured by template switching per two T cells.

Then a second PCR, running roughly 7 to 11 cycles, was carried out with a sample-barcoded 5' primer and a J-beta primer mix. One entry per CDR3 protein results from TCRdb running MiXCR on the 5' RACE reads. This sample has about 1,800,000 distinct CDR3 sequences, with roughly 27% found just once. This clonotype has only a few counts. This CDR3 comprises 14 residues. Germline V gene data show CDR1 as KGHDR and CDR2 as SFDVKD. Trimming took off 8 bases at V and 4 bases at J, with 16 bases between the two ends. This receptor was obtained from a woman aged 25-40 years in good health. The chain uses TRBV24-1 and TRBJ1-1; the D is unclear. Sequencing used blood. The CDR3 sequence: CATNRRSPRTEAFF. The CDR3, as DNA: TGTGCCACCAATCGACGGAGCCCTCGCACTGAAGCTTTCTTT.